One and the same sample provided the 27 T cell receptor beta chains below, sequenced in a study of blood T cells in healthy people across ages. Primers used in a second PCR of roughly 7 to 11 cycles were a sample-barcoded 5' primer and a J-beta primer mix. MiXCR, applied by TCRdb to the 5' RACE reads, yields one record per CDR3 protein. The sample lists about 1.4 million distinct CDR3 sequences, roughly 64% occurring once. What was sequenced was blood. These receptors all stem from a man between 18 and 29 years old in good health.

The chain has TRBV6-5 and TRBJ2-1; 9 bases line up with TRBD2. Germline trimming cut 6 bases from V and 9 bases from J; bases unmatched to any gene: 12. CDR1 is MNHEY, CDR2 SVGAGI, per germline. The CDR3 length is 15 residues. For the CDR3, the DNA is TGTGCCAGCAGCCGCCGAGCGGGAGGTATTGGTGAGCAGTTCTTC. It encodes CASSRRAGGIGEQFF.

The chain links TRBV13 to TRBJ1-1; 8 bases are a match to TRBD1. The CDR3 sequence is 18 residues long. Germline V CDR1 and CDR2: PRHDT, FYEKMQ (reference sequence). V gave up 5 bases and J gave up 0 bases; unmatched junction bases: 14. CDR3 DNA: TGTGCCAGCAGCCAGACCCAGGGGGCCGGGGGGTTGAACACTGAAGCTTTCTTT. This translates into CASSQTQGAGGLNTEAFF.

This sequence joins TRBV6-5 and TRBJ2-2, with a possible D match to TRBD1 (6 bases). This CDR3 region has 13 residues. The germline V and J ends were trimmed by 5 bases and 6 bases, with 10 bases remaining between them. Germline V gene lookup returns CDR1 MNHEY and CDR2 SVGAGI. The CDR3 is CASSHTGPGELFF. The CDR3 DNA reads TGTGCCAGCAGTCACACAGGGCCCGGGGAGCTGTTTTTT.

The V gene is TRBV15, the J gene TRBJ2-1; 9 bases agree with TRBD2. This CDR3 region has 15 residues. Germline CDR1 reads LNHNV; CDR2 reads YYDKDF (reference sequence). V lost 8 bases to trimming and J lost 6 bases; unmatched junction nucleotides: 11. The CDR3 here is CATADSGGLFNEQFF. The CDR3 DNA sequence: TGTGCCACCGCCGATAGCGGGGGCCTCTTCAATGAGCAGTTCTTC.

This clonotype has a handful of counts. V usage is TRBV6-5 and J usage is TRBJ1-1; 7 bases match TRBD1. CDR1 and CDR2 (germline): MNHEY, SVGAGI. V lost 2 bases to trimming and J lost 1 base; unmatched junction nucleotides: 1. CDR3 length equals 14 residues. For the CDR3, the DNA is TGTGCCAGCAGTTACGGGACAGCGAACACTGAAGCTTTCTTT. Translated, it gives CASSYGTANTEAFF.

This chain links TRBV4-1 with TRBJ1-5; possibly TRBD1 for D (6 bases). The CDR3 extends over 14 amino acids. Trimming cost V 4 bases and J 7 bases, with 14 bases left between them. The germline CDR1 and CDR2 sequences are MGHRA and YSYEKL. The CDR3 nucleotides read TGCGCCAGCAGCCGAGCCAGGGGAAGGCAGCCCCAGCATTTT. Its protein product is CASSRARGRQPQHF.

The V and J genes are TRBV20-1 and TRBJ1-2; tentative D call: TRBD1 (5 bases). The CDR3 is 15 residues long. V lost 3 bases, J lost 2 bases, and 16 bases lay in between. CDR1 and CDR2 from the germline V gene are DFQATT and SNEGSKA (reference sequence). The CDR3: CSARGGTFLNYGYTF. Here the CDR3 DNA reads TGCAGTGCTAGGGGGGGAACCTTCCTAAACTATGGCTACACCTTC.

The chain combines TRBV7-9 with TRBJ2-1; D gene ambiguous. CDR1 and CDR2 from the germline V gene are SEHNR and FQNEAQ (reference sequence). This CDR3 contains 13 residues. The V gene lost 5 bases and the J gene lost 8 bases, with 13 bases spanning the gap. The CDR3 nucleotides are TGTGCCAGCAGCCCCACCCACAATCATGAGCAGTTCTTC. This sequence encodes CASSPTHNHEQFF.

In this sample, this clonotype turned up a few times. V is TRBV29-1 and J is TRBJ2-6; TRBD1 is a possible D gene (5 bases). CDR1 and CDR2 from the germline V gene are SQVTM and ANQGSEA. The CDR3 runs to 19 residues. The V gene lost 4 bases and the J gene lost 0 bases, with 22 bases spanning the gap. CDR3: CSVAPSPRQSDSGANVLTF. The CDR3 DNA sequence: TGCAGCGTTGCCCCATCCCCCCGACAGTCCGACTCTGGGGCCAACGTCCTGACTTTC.

This chain joins TRBV10-3 and TRBJ1-2; no clear D gene. Germline CDR1 ENHRY, CDR2 SYGVKD. The CDR3 is made up of 12 amino acids. V lost 4 bases to trimming and J lost 6 bases, with 9 bases between them. The CDR3 loop reads CAISGARDGYTF. In nucleotides, the CDR3 is TGTGCCATCAGTGGGGCAAGGGATGGCTACACCTTC.

The chain carries TRBV7-2 and TRBJ2-5, with no clear D. This CDR3 is 17 amino acids long. Trimming took 2 bases from V and 0 from J, leaving 16 bases between them. Germline-derived CDR1 and CDR2 are SGHTA and FQGNSA. The CDR3 DNA reads TGTGCCAGCAGCTTAAATTGGGCAAGGGCCGACCAAGAGACCCAGTACTTC. Translated: CASSLNWARADQETQYF.

This clonotype was picked up a small number of times. The chain combines TRBV20-1 with TRBJ2-5; 7 bases are shared with TRBD1. The end of the DNA aligns better with TRBJ2-7, so the J call may be wrong. Germline CDR1 reads DFQATT; CDR2 reads SNEGSKA (reference sequence). The CDR3 is 14 residues long. CDR3 coding DNA: TGCAGTGCGAAGAGGACAGGTCCCTCCTACGAGCAGTACTTC. This gives the protein CSAKRTGPSYEQYF.

This clonotype was seen once. The chain has TRBV20-1 and TRBJ2-7; maybe TRBD2 (5 bases). V lost 3 bases and J 0 bases, leaving 9 bases between the germline ends. In germline, CDR1 is DFQATT, CDR2 SNEGSKA (reference sequence). There are 13 residues in the CDR3. CDR3 sequence: CSASSVHSYEQYF. CDR3 in DNA: TGCAGTGCTAGTAGCGTACACTCCTACGAGCAGTACTTC.

The gene calls are TRBV4-3 and TRBJ2-1; D gene uncertain. This CDR3 has 15 amino acids. V was cut by 1 base and J by 5 bases, with 12 bases left in between. Germline V gene data show CDR1 as LGHNA and CDR2 as YSLEER. The CDR3 bases are TGCGCCAGCAGCCAAGGGTTGGGCGGAAACAATGAGCAGTTCTTC. Its translation: CASSQGLGGNNEQFF.

J is TRBJ2-1 and V is TRBV7-9; D tentatively fits TRBD1 or TRBD2 (5 bases each). The germline V gene encodes CDR1 SEHNR and CDR2 FQNEAQ (reference sequence). The CDR3 length is 14 residues. Trimming removed 5 bases from V and 9 bases from J, with 17 bases in between. The CDR3 region is CASSPGLGKGEQFF. The CDR3 DNA sequence: TGTGCCAGCAGCCCGGGGCTCGGGAAGGGTGAGCAGTTCTTC. Full variable domain (outside the CDR3, taken from reference TRBV7-9 and TRBJ2-1): DTGVSQNPRHKITKRGQNVTFRCDPISEHNRLYWYRQTLGQGPEFLTYFQNEAQLEKSRLLSDRFSAERPKGSFSTLEIQRTEQGDSAMYLCASSPGLGKGEQFFGPGTRLTVL.

Comments on this clonotype: At one of its ends the junction is not consistent with the germline gene, which may arise from a read error. The chain carries TRBV4-3 and TRBJ2-1; no definite D call. The CDR3 contains 15 residues. The germline V gene has CDR1 LGHNA and CDR2 YSLEER. The CDR3 region has the DNA TGTGCCAGCAGCCAGGACGGCGGCTCCTACAATGAGCAGTTCTTC. This encodes CASSQDGGSYNEQFF.

This sequence joins TRBV29-1 and TRBJ2-1; either TRBD1 or TRBD2 may supply D (5 bases each). The CDR3 covers 14 residues. Germline V gives CDR1 SQVTM, CDR2 ANQGSEA. The V end lost 4 bases, the J end lost 5 bases, and 15 bases lay between the germline ends. The CDR3, as DNA: TGCAGCGTTGGTATGGGGGAGTATGACAATGAGCAGTTCTTC. Residues: CSVGMGEYDNEQFF.

V is TRBV2 and J is TRBJ2-5; D tentatively reads TRBD1 or TRBD2 (5 bases each). Germline V gives CDR1 SNHLY, CDR2 FYNNEI. V was clipped by 7 bases and J by 1 base, with 10 bases between them. The CDR3 sequence is 13 residues long. The CDR3 loop reads CASNPGRQETQYF. As DNA, the CDR3 is TGTGCCAGCAATCCGGGGCGCCAAGAGACCCAGTACTTC.

The chain joins TRBV27 to TRBJ2-1; no firm D call. This CDR3 spans 14 amino acids. V shed 1 base and J shed 6 bases, with 10 bases lying between them. CDR1 and CDR2 from the germline V gene are MNHEY and SMNVEV (reference sequence). The CDR3 loop is CASSLFTATNEQFF. In DNA form, the CDR3 reads TGTGCCAGCAGTTTATTTACTGCAACCAATGAGCAGTTCTTC.

This chain links TRBV5-4 with TRBJ1-2; no clear D. CDR1 SGHNT and CDR2 YYREEE come from the germline V gene (reference sequence). CDR3 length equals 14 residues. Between the trimmed V and J ends, which lost 4 bases and 6 bases, there was a span of 16 bases. The CDR3 bases are TGTGCCAGCAGCCCCGACTCGGGGAGGCATGGCTACACCTTC. Its translation is CASSPDSGRHGYTF.

The gene calls are TRBV4-2 and TRBJ1-3; no reliable D call. Germline V gene lookup returns CDR1 LGHNA and CDR2 YNFKEQ. The CDR3 spans 15 residues. V lost 3 bases to trimming and J lost 0 bases, with 9 bases between them. CDR3 nucleotide sequence: TGTGCCAGCAGCCAGTTAGCCCTCTCTGGAAACACCATATATTTT. This codes for CASSQLALSGNTIYF.

The sample holds a few counts of this clonotype. The chain joins TRBV6-1 to TRBJ1-4; possible D gene TRBD1, 5 bases. The CDR3 sequence is 12 residues long. Germline CDR1 is MNHNS and CDR2 is SASEGT. Trimming left V 2 bases short and J 11 bases short, with 9 bases between. Written as DNA, the CDR3 is TGTGCCAGCAGTGAATCCAGGGAGAAACTGTTTTTT. It codes for CASSESREKLFF.

This clonotype was picked up one time. The chain joins TRBV27 to TRBJ2-1; 7 positions agree with TRBD2. This CDR3 is 16 amino acids long. The germline V gene encodes CDR1 MNHEY and CDR2 SMNVEV (reference sequence). The V segment lost 3 bases and the J segment 5 bases; nucleotides outside the gene matches: 10. The CDR3 sequence is CASSLLDLAENNEQFF. DNA for the CDR3: TGTGCCAGCAGTTTGCTTGACCTAGCGGAGAACAATGAGCAGTTCTTC.

The chain uses TRBV6-1 and TRBJ1-5, with D possibly matching TRBD1 (6 bases). V lost 1 base to trimming and J lost 7 bases, with 14 bases between them. CDR1 MNHNS and CDR2 SASEGT come from the germline V gene. The CDR3 is made up of 15 amino acids. The CDR3 is CASSEGRGLGQPQHF. The CDR3 DNA reads TGTGCCAGCAGTGAAGGTCGGGGGCTAGGGCAGCCCCAGCATTTT.

CDR3 loop: CSVLGDGANVLTF. The CDR3 DNA reads as TGCAGCGTTCTAGGGGACGGGGCCAACGTCCTGACTTTC. The chain has TRBV29-1 and TRBJ2-6, with D possibly being TRBD1 or TRBD2 (5 bases each). The CDR3 length is 13 residues. Trimming removed 5 bases at V and 4 bases at J, with 9 bases between. Germline CDR1 SQVTM, CDR2 ANQGSEA.

Of note for this clonotype: Germline and junction disagree at one end, which may indicate a read error. The V gene is TRBV4-2, the J gene TRBJ2-1; a possible D gene is TRBD1 (5 bases). The CDR3 totals 14 residues. Germline V gene data show CDR1 as LGHNA and CDR2 as YNFKEQ. The CDR3 coding sequence is TGTGCCTGCAGCCAAGTAAGGGGTTTAAATGAGCAGTTCTTC. It codes for CACSQVRGLNEQFF.

The rearrangement uses TRBV12-3 or TRBV12-4 and TRBJ2-3; D may be TRBD1 (6 bases). The CDR3 runs to 13 residues. The germline V and J ends were trimmed by 4 bases and 4 bases, with 9 bases remaining between them. This CDR3 is CASSSQGSDTQYF. CDR3 coding DNA: TGTGCCAGCAGTTCTCAGGGGTCAGATACGCAGTATTTT.